This T cell receptor (beta chain) was found in a study of blood T cell repertoires in COVID-19. Study at large: The origin of the acute and convalescent COVID-19 samples was the United States, Italy and Spain. T cells, B-cell-depleted T cells, or PBMCs supplied cDNA or gDNA.

V trimming: 4 bases; J trimming: 8 bases; junction bases outside the gene matches: 13. Germline CDR1 SNHLY, CDR2 FYNNEI. CDR3 length equals 17 residues. In the study's own analysis: Counts of nucleated cells, estimated from reference gene primer amplification, were obtained. Measured with immunoSEQ multiplex PCR; TCRdb has only the in-frame clones, and not every one. The V and J calls and clone size were taken over from that table, and D and trimming were inferred from the DNA. Here the sample spans about 24,000 clones, 92% being singletons. What was sequenced was peripheral blood. The rearrangement links TRBV2 to TRBJ1-6, with TRBD1 matching 8 bases. The TCR originated in a man aged 65-85 years with active COVID-19. Written as DNA, the CDR3 is TGTGCCAGCAGTGGCCTAAGGACAGGGTGGTATGATTCACCCCTCCACTTT. It specifies CASSGLRTGWYDSPLHF.